A selection of T cell receptor beta chains follows, all from one sample in a study of shared clonotypes between healthy human individuals. Using immunoSEQ multiplex PCR, the repertoire was profiled, and TCRdb retains in-frame clones only, with some absent. This table holds about 180,000 clones, roughly 91% found once. Sequencing used naive CD4+ T cells sorted from blood. The receptors here all came from a woman in her twenties or thirties in good health. CDR3s include the opening cysteine and the closing phenylalanine or tryptophan.

14	TRBJ2-7	TRBV18	CASSRPGRLYEQYF
16	TRBJ2-7	TRBV5-5	CASSSRDIRPSYEQYF
14	TRBJ1-5	TRBV27	CASSLTGFNQPQHF
13	TRBJ2-7	TRBV11-3	CASSLSGTYEQYF
15	TRBJ2-7	TRBV11-2	CASSLDLGSSYEQYF
16	TRBJ1-3	TRBV28	CASSRPARSSGNTIYF
16	TRBJ2-7	TRBV5-3	CARSDPSGLIPYEQYF
14	TRBJ2-5	TRBV4-1	CASSQGLATETQYF
14	TRBJ1-2	TRBV5-1	CASSRDSPNYGYTF
16	TRBJ1-1	TRBV18	CASSPSRQGVNTEAFF
16	TRBJ1-1	TRBV27	CASRELGRGMNTEAFF
12	TRBJ1-1	TRBV18	CASSPKGGEAFF
16	TRBJ2-1	TRBV15	CATSRDTGGTYNEQFF
17	TRBJ1-2	TRBV18	CASSPIVPGQGNYGYTF
14	TRBJ2-7	TRBV19	CASSRTGGAYEQYF
15	TRBJ1-1	TRBV5-1	CASSLDGALNTEAFF
15	TRBJ2-2	TRBV5-1	CASSGGTRETGELFF